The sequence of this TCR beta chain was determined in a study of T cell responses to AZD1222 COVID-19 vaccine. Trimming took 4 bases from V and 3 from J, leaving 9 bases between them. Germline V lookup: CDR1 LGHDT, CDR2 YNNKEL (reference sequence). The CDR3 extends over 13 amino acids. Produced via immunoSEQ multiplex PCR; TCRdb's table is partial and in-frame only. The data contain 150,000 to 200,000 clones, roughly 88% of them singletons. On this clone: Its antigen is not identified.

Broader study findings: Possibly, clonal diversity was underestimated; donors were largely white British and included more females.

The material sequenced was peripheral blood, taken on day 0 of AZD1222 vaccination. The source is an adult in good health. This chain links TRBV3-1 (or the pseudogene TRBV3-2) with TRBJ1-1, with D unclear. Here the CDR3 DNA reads TGTGCCAGCAGCCCCGAAGGGTACACTGAAGCTTTCTTT. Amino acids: CASSPEGYTEAFF.